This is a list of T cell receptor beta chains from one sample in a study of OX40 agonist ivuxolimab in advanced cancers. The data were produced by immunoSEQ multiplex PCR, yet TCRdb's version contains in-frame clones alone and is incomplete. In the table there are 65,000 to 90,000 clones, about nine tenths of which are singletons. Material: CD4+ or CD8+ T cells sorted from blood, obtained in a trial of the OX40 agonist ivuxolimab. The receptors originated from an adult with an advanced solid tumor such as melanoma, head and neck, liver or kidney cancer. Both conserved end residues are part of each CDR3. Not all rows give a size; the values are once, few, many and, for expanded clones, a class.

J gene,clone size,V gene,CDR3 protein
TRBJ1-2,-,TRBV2,CASSDRTGGWNYGYTF
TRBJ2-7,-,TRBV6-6,CASRRQGPREQYF
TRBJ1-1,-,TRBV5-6,CASSFGFGTLNTEAFF
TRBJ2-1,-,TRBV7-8,CASTPRGNNEQFF
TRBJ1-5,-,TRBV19,CASSILGYQPQHF
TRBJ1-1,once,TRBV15,CATSRAWAEAFF
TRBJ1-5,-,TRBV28,CASSFPPMSGNQPQHF
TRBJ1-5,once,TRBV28,CASSFLRQGGQPQHF
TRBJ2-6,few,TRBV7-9,CASSSQGGGANVLTF
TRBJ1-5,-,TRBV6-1,CASWGRNSNQPQHF
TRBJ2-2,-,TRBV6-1,CASRGPVNTGELFF
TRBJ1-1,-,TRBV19,CASSMWGRHTEAFF
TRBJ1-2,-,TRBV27,CASSLSWQGYGYTF
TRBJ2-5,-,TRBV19,CASSASSTGKETQYF
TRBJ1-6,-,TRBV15,CATSRYDSASPLHF
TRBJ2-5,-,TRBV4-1,CASSQGGAKAGARETQYF
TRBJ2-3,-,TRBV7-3,CASSPPGSTDTQYF
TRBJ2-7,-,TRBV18,CASSPPGTLFYEQYF
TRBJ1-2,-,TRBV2,CASSQDPTYGYTF
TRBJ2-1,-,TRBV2,CASSPTRTGRDNEQFF
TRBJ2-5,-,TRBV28,CASSSPMGGRETQYF
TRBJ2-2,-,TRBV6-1,CASSEALTGELFF
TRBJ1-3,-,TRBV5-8,CASSLSGAGNTIYF
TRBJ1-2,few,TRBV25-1,CASTGTQNGYTF
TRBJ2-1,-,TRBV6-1,CASRARDSITHEQFF
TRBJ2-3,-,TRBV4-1,CASSQPQTDTQYF
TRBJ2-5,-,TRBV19,CASSMRVHQETQYF
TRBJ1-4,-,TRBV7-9,CASSPTTGGIEKLFF
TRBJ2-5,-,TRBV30,CAWSVKGTEETQYF
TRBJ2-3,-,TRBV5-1,CASSLVASGGTDTQYF
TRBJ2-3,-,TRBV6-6,CASSWTYSTDTQYF
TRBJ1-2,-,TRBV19,CASSRTSGDDGYTF